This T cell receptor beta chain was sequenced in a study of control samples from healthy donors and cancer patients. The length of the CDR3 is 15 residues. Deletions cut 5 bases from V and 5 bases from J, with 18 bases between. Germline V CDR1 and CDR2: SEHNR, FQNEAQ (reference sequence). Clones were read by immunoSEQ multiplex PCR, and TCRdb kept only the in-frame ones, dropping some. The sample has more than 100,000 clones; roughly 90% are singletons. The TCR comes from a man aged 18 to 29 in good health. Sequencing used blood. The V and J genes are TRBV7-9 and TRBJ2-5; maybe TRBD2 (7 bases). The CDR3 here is CASSVGGGLRETQYF. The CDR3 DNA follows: TGTGCCAGCAGCGTAGGGGGGGGCCTTCGGGAGACCCAGTACTTC.